This T cell receptor beta chain was recovered during a study of breast tumors, draining lymph nodes, adjacent tissues. CDR3 size: 17 residues. MiXCR was run by TCRdb on the multiplex PCR reads, yielding one entry per CDR3 protein. The sample contains over 150,000 distinct CDR3 sequences, 30% to 35% of which appear only once. About this clonotype itself: The junction departs from germline at one end; a sequencing error may be responsible.

Axillary draining lymph nodes of breast cancer patients supplied the node samples. Sequencing was carried out using axillary lymph node tissue. The V gene is TRBV12-3 or TRBV12-4, the J gene TRBJ1-4, with 7 bases that match TRBD1. This clonotype was obtained from a female donor with breast cancer. Some clones in this sample may be carry-over from other donors' samples. This CDR3 reads CACRPRYTGATNEKLFF. The CDR3 DNA reads TGTGCCTGCAGGCCACGTTACACAGGGGCTACTAATGAAAAACTGTTTTTT.